This T cell receptor beta chain was obtained from a study of T cell repertoires in cytomegalovirus infection. For the study at large: A matching HLA type, together with CMV infection, was signaled by public TCR beta signatures. Broader study findings: HLA-C-restricted, CMV-specific TCR beta clonotypes were dominant ex vivo. Cumulative frequency (of public TCR beta family members) identified carriers of CMV plus the relevant HLA.

About this clonotype: Antigen specificity is unknown.

TCRdb recomputed calls from the reads with MiXCR, one row per CDR3 protein. The sample lists about 130,000 distinct CDR3 sequences; roughly a quarter were seen once. Germline-derived CDR1 and CDR2 are SGHRS and YFSETQ. Trimming removed 6 bases from V and 0 bases from J, with 13 bases in between. CDR3 length: 15 residues. This clonotype was sampled from a human donor in good health (CMV status not recorded). Some clones in this sample may be carry-over from other donors' samples. Sequencing used PBMCs, sequenced either directly or after in vitro stimulation (not recorded which). The chain joins TRBV5-1 to TRBJ2-1; D gene uncertain. CDR3 amino acids: CASISTPSSYNEQFF. The CDR3 DNA follows: TGCGCCAGCATCAGTACACCCAGCTCCTACAATGAGCAGTTCTTC.